Listed below are T cell receptor beta chains from one sample, sequenced in a study of cytomegalovirus exposure and HLA in healthy donors. TCRdb's table, derived via immunoSEQ multiplex PCR, lists solely in-frame clones and lacks some. The sample includes 150,000 to 200,000 clones, 60% to 85% seen only once; the top ten take 1.5% to 2%. Sequencing was performed on PBMCs. Receptors were obtained from a man aged 18-30 years in good health and CMV-seronegative. Each CDR3 is given with its conserved first and last residue. The D gene is left open where the match is weak. Rows give clone size only sometimes, using once, few, many, or a class for an expanded clone.

abundance,d_gene,v_gene,j_gene,CDR3aa,CDR3nt
NA,NA,TRBV10-3,TRBJ2-1,CAISGLDEAYNEQFF,TGTGCCATCAGTGGCTTAGATGAAGCCTACAATGAGCAGTTCTTC
NA,NA,TRBV2,TRBJ2-3,CASSRLALDDTQYF,TGTGCCAGCAGTAGGCTGGCTCTAGATGATACGCAGTATTTT
NA,NA,TRBV28,TRBJ1-2,CASSRHREGQGYGYTF,TGTGCCAGCAGTCGACATAGGGAGGGCCAAGGCTATGGCTACACCTTC
NA,NA,TRBV6-5,TRBJ1-1,CASTREGRTEAFF,TGTGCCAGCACCCGGGAAGGGAGAACTGAAGCTTTCTTT
NA,TRBD1,TRBV19,TRBJ2-7,CASSARGQGSGEQYF,TGTGCCAGTAGTGCACGGGGACAGGGTTCGGGCGAGCAGTACTTC
NA,NA,TRBV11-2,TRBJ1-1,CASSPLAGNTEAFF,TGTGCCAGCAGCCCTCTTGCAGGGAACACTGAAGCTTTCTTT
NA,NA,TRBV6-1,TRBJ1-1,CASSRGWNTEAFF,TGTGCCAGCAGCCGGGGTTGGAACACTGAAGCTTTCTTT
NA,NA,TRBV5-6,TRBJ2-1,CASSLARNEQFF,TGTGCCAGCAGCTTGGCGAGGAATGAGCAGTTCTTC
once,TRBD1,TRBV5-1,TRBJ1-1,CASSSPGTGGGGTEAFF,TGCGCCAGCAGCTCGCCCGGGACAGGGGGCGGTGGCACTGAAGCTTTCTTT
NA,NA,TRBV7-9,TRBJ2-7,CSSSLSDTSSYEQYF,TGTTCCAGCAGCTTATCGGACACTTCCTCCTACGAGCAGTACTTC
NA,TRBD1,TRBV6-1,TRBJ1-2,CASQGQGADRHGYTF,TGTGCCAGCCAGGGGCAGGGGGCGGATCGCCATGGCTACACCTTC
NA,NA,TRBV14,TRBJ1-1,CASSHRSHVNTEAFF,TGTGCCAGCAGCCACCGGAGTCACGTGAACACTGAAGCTTTCTTT
NA,TRBD1,TRBV6-5,TRBJ1-6,CASSYSGGNSPLHF,TGTGCCAGCAGTTACTCAGGGGGCAATTCACCCCTCCACTTT
once,NA,TRBV9,TRBJ2-5,CASSPADSFQETQYF,TGTGCCAGCAGCCCGGCAGACTCCTTCCAAGAGACCCAGTACTTC
NA,TRBD1,TRBV29-1,TRBJ1-2,CSVSRDSRYGYTF,TGCAGCGTCAGCCGGGACAGCCGGTATGGCTACACCTTC
NA,NA,TRBV7-9,TRBJ1-2,CSSSPTGASSYGYTF,TGTTCCAGCAGCCCAACGGGAGCCTCCTCTTATGGCTACACCTTC
NA,TRBD2,TRBV29-1,TRBJ2-3,CSAAAGWGTDTQYF,TGCAGCGCCGCAGCGGGGTGGGGCACAGATACGCAGTATTTT
NA,NA,TRBV10-3,TRBJ2-1,CAISDYTTSYNEQFF,TGTGCCATCAGTGATTACACCACCTCCTACAATGAGCAGTTCTTC
NA,NA,TRBV5-6,TRBJ1-2,CASSSGDYGYTF,TGTGCCAGCAGTTCAGGGGACTATGGCTACACCTTC
NA,NA,TRBV6-5,TRBJ1-1,CASWGTTNTEAFF,TGTGCCAGCTGGGGGACAACGAACACTGAAGCTTTCTTT
NA,NA,TRBV4-1,TRBJ1-2,CASSHGQGPPSSYTF,TGCGCCAGCAGCCACGGGCAGGGGCCCCCTTCAAGCTACACCTTC
NA,NA,TRBV10-3,TRBJ1-6,CAISEVGGPSNSPLHF,TGTGCCATCAGTGAGGTCGGAGGGCCAAGTAATTCACCCCTCCACTTT